The 10 T cell receptor beta chains below were found in one sample sequenced in a study of beta chain features in type 1 diabetes. Isolated RNA was reverse transcribed in full, so expressed TCRB transcripts were sequenced. Profiled with immunoSEQ multiplex PCR; TCRdb holds only in-frame clones, not every one. Counted here are approximately 140,000 clones, roughly 48% occurring once; the ten biggest clones make up under 0.45%. The sample comprised Tregs from blood. These receptors were taken from a man aged 18 to 29 in good health.

This clone turned up a few times. The chain carries TRBV20-1 and TRBJ1-2; D uncertain. The germline CDR1 and CDR2 sequences are DFQATT and SNEGSKA (reference sequence). V lost 6 bases and J 6 bases, leaving 8 bases between the germline ends. The CDR3 contains 10 residues. CDR3 region: CSAPKHGYTF. CDR3 DNA sequence: TGCAGTGCCCCGAAGCATGGCTACACCTTC.

This clone was seen more than once but under ten times. The chain links TRBV29-1 to TRBJ2-7; 10 positions agree with TRBD1. The CDR3 is 13 residues long. J lost 6 bases, V lost 7 bases, and 9 bases had no gene match. Germline V gene lookup returns CDR1 SQVTM and CDR2 ANQGSEA. CDR3: CSATRTGGGEQYF. The CDR3 nucleotides are TGCAGCGCCACCAGGACAGGGGGAGGCGAGCAGTACTTC.

The chain employs TRBV4-3 and TRBJ1-4, with D perhaps matching TRBD1 (6 bases). Trimming left V 3 bases short and J 8 bases short, with 19 bases between. Germline assignment: CDR1 LGHNA and CDR2 YSLEER. This CDR3 comprises 16 residues. Written as DNA, the CDR3 is TGCGCCAGCAGCCAGTTTACAGGGAGGGTTGTGGAAAAACTGTTTTTT. Its protein is CASSQFTGRVVEKLFF.

This chain connects TRBV5-1 to TRBJ2-1; D is unclear. The CDR3 runs to 14 residues. V was clipped by 0 bases and J by 2 bases, with 6 bases between them. Germline CDR1 reads SGHRS; CDR2 reads YFSETQ. In nucleotides, the CDR3 is TGCGCCAGCAGCTTGGAGAGGCCCTACAATGAGCAGTTCTTC. Protein product: CASSLERPYNEQFF.

V is TRBV2 and J is TRBJ1-6, with D tentatively TRBD1 (5 bases). The germline gives CDR1 SNHLY, CDR2 FYNNEI. CDR3 length equals 14 residues. Trimming took off 2 bases at V and 12 bases at J, with 14 bases between the two ends. The CDR3 DNA reads TGTGCCAGCAGTGAAAGACAGCCAATGGAACCCCTCCACTTT. Translating it yields CASSERQPMEPLHF.

This clone was counted only a few times. The V and J genes are TRBV19 and TRBJ1-2; D is ambiguous. CDR3 length equals 12 residues. Trimming stripped 3 bases from V and 8 bases from J, with 10 bases between. CDR1 and CDR2 from the germline V gene are LNHDA and SQIVND (reference sequence). The CDR3 loop reads CASSIPSRGYTF. In DNA form, the CDR3 reads TGTGCCAGTAGTATCCCTAGTCGGGGCTACACCTTC.

In this sample, this clone turned up a few times. The chain combines TRBV2 with TRBJ2-4; D is unclear. V lost 2 bases and J lost 9, with 11 bases in between. Germline V lookup: CDR1 SNHLY, CDR2 FYNNEI. This CDR3 has 13 residues. CDR3 protein: CASSERSIGIQYF. CDR3 nucleotides: TGTGCCAGCAGTGAAAGATCTATTGGCATTCAGTACTTC.

The chain carries TRBV5-4 and TRBJ2-1, with 8 bases matching TRBD2. This CDR3 is 15 amino acids long. V lost 2 bases and J lost 7; bases outside the gene matches: 8. The germline CDR1 and CDR2 sequences are SGHNT and YYREEE (reference sequence). CDR3 region: CASSFPAGVLNEQFF. The CDR3 coding sequence is TGTGCCAGCAGCTTTCCAGCGGGAGTGCTGAATGAGCAGTTCTTC. Looking up the rest from reference TRBV5-4 and TRBJ2-1 gives the full variable domain: ETGVTQSPTHLIKTRGQQVTLRCSSQSGHNTVSWYQQALGQGPQFIFQYYREEENGRGNFPPRFSGLQFPNYSSELNVNALELDDSALYLCASSFPAGVLNEQFFGPGTRLTVL.

This rearrangement joins TRBV7-8 to TRBJ2-7; D gene uncertain. Per germline, CDR1 SGHVS and CDR2 FQNEAQ. V was shortened by 6 bases and J by 0 bases, with 6 bases between the two germline ends. The CDR3 is 12 residues long. The CDR3 DNA sequence: TGTGCCAGCAGGCTAAGCTCCTACGAGCAGTACTTC. This sequence encodes CASRLSSYEQYF.

This chain uses TRBV7-2 with TRBJ2-1, with D perhaps matching TRBD2 (6 bases). The ends were cut back, 1 base at V and 2 bases at J, with 6 bases in the middle. The CDR3 is 14 amino acids. Germline CDR1 SGHTA, CDR2 FQGNSA. The CDR3: CASSLGTTYNEQFF. CDR3 bases: TGTGCCAGCAGCTTAGGGACTACCTACAATGAGCAGTTCTTC.